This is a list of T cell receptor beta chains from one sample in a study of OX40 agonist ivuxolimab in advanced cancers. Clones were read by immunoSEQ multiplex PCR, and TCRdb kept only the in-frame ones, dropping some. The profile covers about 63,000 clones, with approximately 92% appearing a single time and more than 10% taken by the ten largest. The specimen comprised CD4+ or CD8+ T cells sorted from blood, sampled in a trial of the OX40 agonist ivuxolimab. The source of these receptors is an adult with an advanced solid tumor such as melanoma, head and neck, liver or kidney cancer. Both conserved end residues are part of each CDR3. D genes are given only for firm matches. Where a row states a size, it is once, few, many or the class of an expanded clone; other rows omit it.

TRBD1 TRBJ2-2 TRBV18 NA CASSRNRDSPNTGELFF TGTGCCAGCTCGCGGAACCGGGACAGTCCGAACACCGGGGAGCTGTTTTTT
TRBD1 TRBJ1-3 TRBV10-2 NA CASRTGAGNTIYF TGCGCCAGCAGGACAGGGGCTGGAAACACCATATATTTT
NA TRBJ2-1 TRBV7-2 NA CASSLGYWENEQFF TGTGCCAGCAGCTTAGGCTACTGGGAAAACGAGCAGTTCTTC
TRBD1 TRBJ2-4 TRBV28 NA CASSFLSGTGGNIQYF TGTGCCAGCAGTTTTTTATCGGGGACAGGGGGGAACATTCAGTACTTC
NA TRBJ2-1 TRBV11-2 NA CASSSGLDRGNEQFF TGTGCCAGCAGCTCCGGACTAGACAGGGGCAATGAGCAGTTCTTC
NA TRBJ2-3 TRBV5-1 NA CASSLHIPSTDTQYF TGCGCCAGCAGCCTACATATCCCTAGCACAGATACGCAGTATTTT
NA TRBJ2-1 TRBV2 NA CASNIIRGEQFF TGTGCCAGCAACATCATCCGAGGTGAGCAGTTCTTC
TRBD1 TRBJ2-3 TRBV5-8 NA CASRVGQASTDTQYF TGTGCCAGCAGGGTCGGACAGGCAAGCACAGATACGCAGTATTTT
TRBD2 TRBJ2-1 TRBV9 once CAATLFDSSGSYNEQFF TGTGCCGCAACGCTTTTCGACTCCAGCGGGAGTTACAATGAGCAGTTCTTC
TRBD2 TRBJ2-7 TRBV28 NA CASREGLAGDHGYEQYF TGTGCCAGCCGGGAGGGACTAGCCGGAGATCACGGGTACGAGCAGTACTTC
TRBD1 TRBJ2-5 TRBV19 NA CASSISNGQGGETQYF TGTGCCAGTAGTATTTCCAACGGACAGGGTGGTGAGACCCAGTACTTC
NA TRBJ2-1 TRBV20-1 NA CSAARSNEQFF TGCAGTGCTGCCAGGAGCAATGAGCAGTTCTTC
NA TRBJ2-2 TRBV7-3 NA CASSPTLGVAINTGELFF TGTGCCAGCAGCCCAACCCTTGGCGTAGCGATCAACACCGGGGAGCTGTTTTTT
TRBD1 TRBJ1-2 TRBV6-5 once CASSYSGPGGFYGYTF TGTGCCAGCAGTTACTCGGGTCCAGGGGGTTTCTATGGCTACACCTTC
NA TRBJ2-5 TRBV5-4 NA CASSPAPGLETQYF TGTGCCAGCAGCCCCGCTCCAGGCCTGGAGACCCAGTACTTC
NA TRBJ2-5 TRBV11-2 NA CASSLGNDQETQYF TGTGCCAGCAGCCTAGGGAACGACCAAGAGACCCAGTACTTC
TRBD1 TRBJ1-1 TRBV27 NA CASRPTGGAFSRAFF TGTGCCAGCAGGCCAACAGGGGGCGCTTTCTCCCGAGCTTTCTTT
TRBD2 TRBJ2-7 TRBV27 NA CASSYSLRTSGGPGYEQYF TGTGCCAGCAGTTACTCACTTCGGACTAGCGGGGGTCCAGGCTACGAGCAGTACTTC
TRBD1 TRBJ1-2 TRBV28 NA CASTPTGPYGYTF TGTGCCAGCACCCCGACAGGGCCCTATGGCTACACCTTC
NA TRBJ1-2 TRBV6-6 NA CASGHGNYGYTF TGTGCCAGTGGGCACGGTAACTATGGCTACACCTTC
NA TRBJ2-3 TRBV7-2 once CASSVTTGTDTQYF TGTGCCAGCAGCGTGACTACGGGGACAGATACGCAGTATTTT
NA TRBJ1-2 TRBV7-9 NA CASSLADRGYTF TGTGCCAGCAGCTTAGCTGATAGGGGCTACACCTTC
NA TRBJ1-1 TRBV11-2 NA CASSSMTEAGTEAFF TGTGCCAGCAGCTCTATGACTGAGGCCGGCACTGAAGCTTTCTTT
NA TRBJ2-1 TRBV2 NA CASSGNNEQFF TGTGCCAGCAGTGGGAACAATGAGCAGTTCTTC
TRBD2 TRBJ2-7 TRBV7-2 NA CASSFQRGSYEQYF TGTGCCAGCAGCTTCCAGCGGGGCTCCTACGAGCAGTACTTC
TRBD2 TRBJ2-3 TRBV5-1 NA CASSLGASGGIDTQYF TGCGCCAGCAGCTTGGGGGCTAGCGGGGGCATAGATACGCAGTATTTT
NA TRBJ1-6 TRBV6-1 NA CASSGPGGSYNSPLHF TGTGCCAGCAGTGGTCCGGGGGGCTCCTATAATTCACCCCTCCACTTT
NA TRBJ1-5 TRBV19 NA CASSVMIGIGNQPQHF TGTGCCAGTAGTGTTATGATAGGGATAGGCAATCAGCCCCAGCATTTT
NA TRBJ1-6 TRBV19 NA CASSIKGNLGSPLHF TGTGCCAGTAGTATTAAAGGGAATTTAGGTTCACCCCTCCACTTT
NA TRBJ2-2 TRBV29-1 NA CSAVIPGLTGELFF TGCAGCGCTGTTATCCCGGGGTTAACCGGGGAGCTGTTTTTT
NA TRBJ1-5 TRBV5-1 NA CASSFGGVNQPQHF TGCGCCAGCAGCTTCGGGGGGGTGAATCAGCCCCAGCATTTT
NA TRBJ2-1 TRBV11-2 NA CASSPDRVGGAGNEQFF TGTGCCAGCAGCCCCGACAGGGTGGGGGGGGCAGGGAATGAGCAGTTCTTC
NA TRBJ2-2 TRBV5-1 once CASSLTGMAGELFF TGCGCCAGCAGCTTGACAGGGATGGCCGGGGAGCTGTTTTTT
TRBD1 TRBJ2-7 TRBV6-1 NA CATYLARGYYEQYF TGTGCCACGTACTTGGCCAGGGGGTATTACGAGCAGTACTTC
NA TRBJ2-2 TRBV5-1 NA CASSNNKYTGELFF TGCGCCAGCAGCAACAATAAGTACACCGGGGAGCTGTTTTTT
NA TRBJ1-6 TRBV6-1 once CASSVVFSPLHF TGTGCCAGCAGTGTTGTCTTTTCACCCCTCCACTTT
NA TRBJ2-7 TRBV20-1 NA CSAANIYEQYF TGCAGTGCTGCTAATATATACGAGCAGTACTTC